The 30 T cell receptor beta chains in this list originate from one sample, sequenced in a study of blood T cell repertoires in COVID-19. Sequenced by immunoSEQ multiplex PCR; TCRdb stores in-frame clones only, minus some. Among 90,000 to 150,000 clones listed, 60% to 85% were seen once. The source material was peripheral blood. The origin of the receptors is a human donor with acute or convalescent COVID-19. The donor label of this sample is uncertain.

This clone was seen only a few times. This chain uses TRBV24-1 with TRBJ2-3, with a tentative D call TRBD2 (5 bases). CDR1 and CDR2 from the germline V gene are KGHDR and SFDVKD. The CDR3 runs 16 residues. V lost 2 bases to trimming and J lost 2 bases, with 13 bases between them. The CDR3 loop is CATSDSGRDATDTQYF. CDR3 nucleotide sequence: TGTGCCACCAGTGATTCCGGACGGGATGCCACAGATACGCAGTATTTT.

This clone was counted a single time. The rearrangement links TRBV7-2 to TRBJ2-3; 7 bases map to TRBD1. J lost 1 base, V lost 4 bases, and 8 bases had no gene match. Germline V lookup: CDR1 SGHTA, CDR2 FQGNSA. The CDR3 has 16 residues. The CDR3 sequence is CASSSGQRRGTDTQYF. In nucleotides, the CDR3 is TGTGCCAGCAGCTCGGGACAGCGGCGGGGCACAGATACGCAGTATTTT.

In this sample, this clone is medium-sized. The chain uses TRBV2 and TRBJ1-5, with D unresolved. The germline V gene encodes CDR1 SNHLY and CDR2 FYNNEI. The CDR3 runs to 13 residues. The germline V and J ends were trimmed by 6 bases and 3 bases, with 9 bases remaining between them. In nucleotides, the CDR3 is TGTGCCAGCAGAGCGAGTACCAATCAGCCCCAGCATTTT. Amino acid sequence: CASRASTNQPQHF.

This CDR3 is CASSLNRVGYTF. CDR3 nucleotide sequence: TGTGCCAGCAGCTTAAACAGGGTCGGCTACACCTTC. The J gene is TRBJ1-2, the V gene TRBV5-6; possibly TRBD1 for D (6 bases). The CDR3 is 12 amino acids. The germline gives CDR1 SGHDT, CDR2 YYEEEE. Trimming shortened V by 2 bases and J by 8 bases, and 10 bases separated the two germline ends.

The chain recombines TRBV10-3 with TRBJ2-3, with D perhaps TRBD2 (5 bases). CDR3 length equals 14 residues. Germline CDR1 is ENHRY and CDR2 is SYGVKD. V lost 3 bases and J lost 2, with 9 bases in between. The CDR3 loop reads CAISDWRATDTQYF. Here the CDR3 DNA reads TGTGCCATCAGTGATTGGCGGGCCACAGATACGCAGTATTTT.

The chain is built from TRBV19 and TRBJ2-3; D is perhaps TRBD2 (6 bases). The CDR3 has 16 residues. Trimming removed 4 bases from V and 0 bases from J, with 14 bases in between. Germline V CDR1 and CDR2: LNHDA, SQIVND (reference sequence). This CDR3 reads CASSKGTPTSTDTQYF. The CDR3 bases are TGTGCCAGTAGTAAAGGGACTCCCACTAGCACAGATACGCAGTATTTT.

The chain has TRBV2 and TRBJ1-5; D possibly corresponds to TRBD1 (5 bases). The CDR3 extends over 15 amino acids. CDR1 is SNHLY and CDR2 is FYNNEI in the germline V gene. V shed 6 bases and J shed 1 base, with 13 bases lying between them. The CDR3 DNA reads TGTGCCAGCAGGGAATTAAGGGGAAGCAATCAGCCCCAGCATTTT. It specifies CASRELRGSNQPQHF.

In DNA form, the CDR3 reads TGTGCCTGGAGTAGCGGGGCCCTCACAGATACGCAGTATTTT. It codes for CAWSSGALTDTQYF. The V and J genes are TRBV30 and TRBJ2-3; 7 bases fit TRBD2. Trimming removed 2 bases from V and 2 bases from J; junction bases left unmatched: 4. This CDR3 spans 14 amino acids. CDR1 and CDR2 from the germline V gene are GTSNPN and SVGIG (reference sequence). Full variable domain (missing parts from reference TRBV30 and TRBJ2-3): SQTIHQWPATLVQPVGSPLSLECTVEGTSNPNLYWYRQAAGRGLQLLFYSVGIGQISSEVPQNLSASRPQDRQFILSSKKLLLSDSGFYLCAWSSGALTDTQYFGPGTRLTVL.

The chain joins TRBV7-9 to TRBJ2-5, with 7 bases aligning to TRBD1. The germline gives CDR1 SEHNR, CDR2 FQNEAQ (reference sequence). V trimming: 2 bases; J trimming: 4 bases; junction bases outside the gene matches: 4. This CDR3 region has 14 residues. In DNA form, the CDR3 reads TGTGCCAGCAGCTTAAAGGGGGCTGGAGAGACCCAGTACTTC. Its translation is CASSLKGAGETQYF.

This clone was seen once. The chain couples TRBV3-1 (or the pseudogene TRBV3-2) to TRBJ2-3; 9 positions agree with TRBD1. V shed 3 bases, J shed 2 bases, and the junction held 9 bases outside the gene matches. The CDR3 extends over 17 amino acids. From germline, CDR1 is LGHDT and CDR2 YNNKEL (reference sequence). The CDR3 here is CASSHFYRGRITDTQYF. The CDR3 DNA is TGTGCCAGCAGCCATTTTTACAGGGGGCGCATCACAGATACGCAGTATTTT.

The V and J genes are TRBV13 and TRBJ1-2; 10 nucleotides line up with TRBD1. The CDR3 spans 15 residues. V dropped 5 bases and J dropped 7; count of bases not matched to a gene: 10. Germline V gene sequence: CDR1 PRHDT, CDR2 FYEKMQ (reference sequence). The DNA of the CDR3 is TGTGCCAGCAGCACTCCGACAGGGGGCGTTGGTGGCTACACCTTC. It encodes CASSTPTGGVGGYTF. The complete variable domain, with remaining parts taken from reference TRBV13 and TRBJ1-2, reads AAGVIQSPRHLIKEKRETATLKCYPIPRHDTVYWYQQGPGQDPQFLISFYEKMQSDKGSIPDRFSAQQFSDYHSELNMSSLELGDSALYFCASSTPTGGVGGYTFGSGTRLTVV.

CDR3 bases: TGTGCCAGCAGCGCACTTCGTCGGGATAGACACAATGAGCAGTTCTTC. It encodes CASSALRRDRHNEQFF. The chain carries TRBV5-8 and TRBJ2-1, with a possible D match to TRBD2 (5 bases). The CDR3 has 16 residues. V lost 4 bases and J lost 5, with 19 bases in between. Germline values: CDR1 SGHTS, CDR2 YDEGEE.

This rearrangement joins TRBV3-1 (or the pseudogene TRBV3-2) to TRBJ1-5; TRBD1 is a possible D gene (5 bases). CDR3 length: 14 amino acids. Trimming cost V 4 bases and J 3 bases, with 10 bases left between them. Germline V gene lookup returns CDR1 LGHDT and CDR2 YNNKEL (reference sequence). The chain's CDR3 is CASSPSTANQPQHF. For the CDR3, the DNA is TGTGCCAGCAGCCCCTCGACAGCCAATCAGCCCCAGCATTTT.

The CDR3 protein is CASSPRPTVKQETQYF. The CDR3 bases are TGTGCCAGCAGTCCCCGTCCGACAGTAAAGCAAGAGACCCAGTACTTC. The chain combines TRBV28 with TRBJ2-5, with a possible D match to TRBD1 (5 bases). Germline values: CDR1 MDHEN, CDR2 SYDVKM. Trimming stripped 5 bases from V and 2 bases from J, with 18 bases between. This CDR3 is 16 amino acids long.

V usage is TRBV19 and J usage is TRBJ1-5; TRBD1 might be the D (6 bases). Germline CDR1 and CDR2: LNHDA and SQIVND (reference sequence). There are 17 residues in the CDR3. The ends were cut back, 3 bases at V and 5 bases at J, with 20 bases in the middle. The CDR3 bases are TGTGCCAGTAGTATCCGGGACAAGGCCCCACACTATCAGCCCCAGCATTTT. This translates into CASSIRDKAPHYQPQHF.

The sample holds a few counts of this clone. The V and J genes are TRBV19 and TRBJ2-3; maybe TRBD1 (5 bases). CDR3 size: 15 residues. Germline V gene sequence: CDR1 LNHDA, CDR2 SQIVND (reference sequence). Trimming stripped 2 bases from V and 0 bases from J, with 9 bases between. The CDR3 DNA reads as TGTGCCAGTAGTATATCAGGGCTAAGCACAGATACGCAGTATTTT. This encodes CASSISGLSTDTQYF.

J is TRBJ1-5 and V is TRBV4-1; D is uncertain. Germline V gene data show CDR1 as MGHRA and CDR2 as YSYEKL. V dropped 1 base and J dropped 0 bases, with 13 bases sitting between them. This CDR3 has 17 residues. The CDR3 sequence: CASSQGRFRDSNQPQHF. Here the CDR3 DNA reads TGCGCCAGCAGCCAAGGGAGATTTAGAGATAGCAATCAGCCCCAGCATTTT.

The chain combines TRBV15 with TRBJ1-1; D unclear. The CDR3 is made up of 13 amino acids. Germline V gene lookup returns CDR1 LNHNV and CDR2 YYDKDF (reference sequence). The V end lost 0 bases, the J end lost 7 bases, and 9 bases lay between the germline ends. The CDR3 bases are TGTGCCACCAGCAGAGATCAAGGCGGTGAAGCTTTCTTT. Amino acids: CATSRDQGGEAFF.

This clone was seen ten or more times. This chain joins TRBV10-2 and TRBJ1-2, with a tentative D call TRBD1 (6 bases). V lost 6 bases, J lost 4 bases, and 9 bases lay in between. CDR1 and CDR2 from the germline V gene are WSHSY and SAAADI. This CDR3 is built from 12 residues. This CDR3 is CASRTDSYGYTF. The DNA of the CDR3 is TGCGCCAGCAGAACGGACAGCTATGGCTACACCTTC.

The chain recombines TRBV2 with TRBJ1-6, with D possibly TRBD1 on 6 matching bases. Germline CDR1 SNHLY, CDR2 FYNNEI. Between the trimmed V and J ends, which lost 3 bases and 1 base, there was a span of 16 bases. The CDR3 is 18 residues long. The CDR3 reads CASSESQGWGSYNSPLHF. The CDR3 nucleotides read TGTGCCAGCAGTGAGTCCCAGGGGTGGGGTTCCTATAATTCACCCCTCCACTTT.

The V gene is TRBV2, the J gene TRBJ1-4; 9 nucleotides line up with TRBD1. Germline assignment: CDR1 SNHLY and CDR2 FYNNEI. The V and J ends lost 6 bases and 8 bases, in that order; junction bases with no gene match: 10. This CDR3 is built from 15 residues. The CDR3 nucleotides are TGTGCCAGCAGCCCACAGGGGGCTGTGGGGGAAAAACTGTTTTTT. Translation: CASSPQGAVGEKLFF. The variable domain in full, completed from reference TRBV2 and TRBJ1-4, reads EPEVTQTPSHQVTQMGQEVILRCVPISNHLYFYWYRQILGQKVEFLVSFYNNEISEKSEIFDDQFSVERPDGSNFTLKIRSTKLEDSAMYFCASSPQGAVGEKLFFGSGTQLSVL.

The chain recombines TRBV29-1 with TRBJ2-7; 7 nucleotides align to TRBD2. This CDR3 is built from 12 residues. The germline gives CDR1 SQVTM, CDR2 ANQGSEA. Trimming removed 3 bases from V and 3 bases from J; junction bases left unmatched: 2. CDR3 loop: CSVDTSVYEQYV. The CDR3 DNA is TGCAGCGTTGACACTAGCGTCTACGAGCAGTACGTC.

CDR3 amino acids: CASSEGGQRAFF. In DNA, the CDR3 is TGTGCCAGCAGTGAGGGGGGTCAGAGGGCTTTCTTT. V usage is TRBV6-1 and J usage is TRBJ1-1; perhaps TRBD1 as D (5 bases). Germline assignment: CDR1 MNHNS and CDR2 SASEGT. The V end was cut by 3 bases, the J end by 11 bases, with 13 bases between. CDR3 length equals 12 residues.

The chain recombines TRBV20-1 with TRBJ2-3, with no clear D. V was trimmed by 4 bases and J by 4 bases, leaving 3 bases between them. The CDR3 consists of 10 residues. The V gene's germline CDR1 is DFQATT and CDR2 SNEGSKA (reference sequence). In DNA, the CDR3 is TGCAGTGCTACCTCAGATACGCAGTATTTT. It yields the protein CSATSDTQYF.

The rearrangement joins TRBV10-3 to TRBJ1-1; no firm D call. V dropped 2 bases and J dropped 0 bases, with 10 bases sitting between them. Per germline, CDR1 ENHRY and CDR2 SYGVKD. The CDR3 length is 15 residues. The DNA for the CDR3 is TGTGCCATCAGTGAGGTTTACAGTTTGAACACTGAAGCTTTCTTT. This sequence encodes CAISEVYSLNTEAFF.

The genes are TRBV3-1 (or the pseudogene TRBV3-2) and TRBJ1-1; 8 bases align to TRBD1. The J segment lost 3 bases and the V segment lost 4 bases, leaving 7 bases of the junction unmatched. The CDR3 covers 15 residues. Germline-derived CDR1 and CDR2 are LGHDT and YNNKEL (reference sequence). CDR3 amino acids: CASSLRTGLDTEAFF. In DNA form, the CDR3 reads TGTGCCAGCAGCCTCCGGACAGGGTTAGACACTGAAGCTTTCTTT.

The V and J genes are TRBV25-1 and TRBJ2-3; perhaps TRBD2 as D (6 bases). Trimming cost V 6 bases and J 11 bases, with 18 bases left between them. CDR3 length: 13 residues. CDR1 is MGHDK and CDR2 is SYGVNS in the germline V gene. The CDR3 DNA reads TGTGCCAGCAGGGTTGGTGGGGGGATCGAGCAGTATTTT. Amino acid sequence: CASRVGGGIEQYF.

The chain is built from TRBV5-1 and TRBJ2-5; D is ambiguous. This CDR3 contains 13 residues. CDR1 and CDR2 from the germline V gene are SGHRS and YFSETQ. The V end was cut by 4 bases, the J end by 0 bases, with 7 bases between. The CDR3: CASSPYYQETQYF. The CDR3 DNA follows: TGCGCCAGCAGCCCCTACTACCAAGAGACCCAGTACTTC.

The CDR3 coding sequence is TGTGCCAGCAGCTCCCTTTTTCCGGATACGCAGTATTTT. As protein: CASSSLFPDTQYF. The chain carries TRBV7-2 and TRBJ2-3; D uncertain. V lost 4 bases to trimming and J lost 6 bases, with 11 bases between them. This CDR3 comprises 13 residues. Germline loops: CDR1 SGHTA, CDR2 FQGNSA.

V is TRBV5-3 and J is TRBJ1-3, with 8 bases aligning to TRBD1. TRBV5-3 is an ORF, and what it does is uncertain. The CDR3 is 19 residues long. The V and J ends lost 4 bases and 0 bases, in that order; junction bases with no gene match: 15. The CDR3 nucleotides read TGTGCCAGAAGCCCGGGACAGGAAAGTGTACGGCCCTCTGGAAACACCATATATTTT. This sequence encodes CARSPGQESVRPSGNTIYF.